These 20 T cell receptor beta chains share one sample of origin, sequenced in a study of shared clonotypes between healthy human individuals (TCRdb year 2020). The library came from the immunoSEQ multiplex PCR assay. TCRdb took over this immuneACCESS table, retaining in-frame rearrangements with V and J assigned. Such tables are incomplete; in checked studies, under half of the missing clones stem from an unresolved V gene, and the remainder is unexplained. For this sample there are 2.3 million or so clones; 93% appear just once. The top ten constitute under 0.45% of the sample. Sequences were obtained from naive CD4+ T cells from PBMCs. The sample's cell subset or site label, in plain terms: CD45RA+ positively selected. These receptors came from a man younger than 35 in good health. Some clones in this sample may be carry-over from other donors' samples.

Turning to this clone: The same CDR3 also results from other DNA sequences found in this sample. This sequence joins TRBV30 and TRBJ1-1; maybe TRBD1 (5 bases). Germline V lookup: CDR1 GTSNPN, CDR2 SVGIG (reference sequence). V was clipped by 0 bases and J by 1 base, with 6 bases between them. The CDR3 sequence is 13 residues long. The CDR3 DNA sequence: TGTGCCTGGAGTGTACAGGCGAACACTGAAGCTTTCTTT. Its translation is CAWSVQANTEAFF.

CDR3 amino acids: CASSALVTDTQYF. The CDR3 DNA follows: TGCGCCAGCAGCGCCCTAGTGACAGATACGCAGTATTTT. V is TRBV4-1 and J is TRBJ2-3; D is unclear. The V and J ends lost 5 bases and 3 bases respectively, with 9 bases between them. The V gene's germline CDR1 is MGHRA and CDR2 YSYEKL. The CDR3 loop spans 13 amino acids.

The chain joins TRBV5-1 to TRBJ2-2; tentative D call: TRBD2 (6 bases). The CDR3 contains 16 residues. Deletions cut 4 bases from V and 0 bases from J, with 13 bases between. Germline loops: CDR1 SGHRS, CDR2 YFSETQ. In DNA, the CDR3 is TGCGCCAGCAGCGGAAGCGGGCTAGCGAACACCGGGGAGCTGTTTTTT. Translation: CASSGSGLANTGELFF.

The V and J genes are TRBV18 and TRBJ1-2, with D maybe TRBD1 (5 bases). The CDR3 runs 14 residues. V was pared by 3 bases and J by 3 bases, with 11 bases between. CDR1 and CDR2 (germline): KGHSH, LQKENI. The CDR3 sequence: CASSPLGGHYGYTF. The CDR3 bases are TGTGCCAGCTCACCCCTGGGGGGACACTATGGCTACACCTTC.

This chain joins TRBV19 and TRBJ2-6; TRBD1 agrees at 11 bases. CDR1 and CDR2 from the germline V gene are LNHDA and SQIVND (reference sequence). J was trimmed by 2 bases and V by 7 bases; bases with no gene match: 4. CDR3 length equals 16 residues. The CDR3 bases are TGTGCCAGTAACGGACAGGGGGCAGCTGGGGCCAACGTCCTGACTTTC. Translation gives CASNGQGAAGANVLTF.

The V call is TRBV5-4, the J call TRBJ1-1, with D perhaps TRBD1 (6 bases). Germline assignment: CDR1 SGHNT and CDR2 YYREEE (reference sequence). The CDR3 consists of 14 residues. Trimming left V 0 bases short and J 5 bases short, with 11 bases between. The CDR3, as DNA: TGTGCCAGCAGCTTGGCCCAGGGGAGGACTGAAGCTTTCTTT. Translation gives CASSLAQGRTEAFF.

The chain has TRBV27 and TRBJ1-1; D ambiguous. The CDR3 loop spans 13 amino acids. CDR1 is MNHEY and CDR2 is SMNVEV in the germline V gene (reference sequence). V was trimmed by 0 bases and J by 4 bases, leaving 6 bases between them. CDR3 coding DNA: TGTGCCAGCAGTTTATCCCAAAGCACTGAAGCTTTCTTT. Protein product: CASSLSQSTEAFF.

The table lists this clone with a count of one. The rearrangement joins TRBV14 to TRBJ2-4; no reliable D call. Germline-derived CDR1 and CDR2 are SGHDN and FVKESK. V was cut by 1 base and J by 3 bases, with 10 bases left in between. There are 15 residues in the CDR3. CDR3 DNA: TGTGCCAGCAGCCAAGGGGGTAAAGGCAAAAACATTCAGTACTTC. Amino acids: CASSQGGKGKNIQYF.

The chain carries TRBV5-1 and TRBJ2-3; 9 nucleotides align to TRBD2. From germline, CDR1 is SGHRS and CDR2 YFSETQ. J gave up 5 bases and V 5 bases, and 6 bases lay outside the gene matches. The CDR3 loop spans 14 amino acids. The CDR3 DNA sequence: TGCGCCAGCAGAATTGGCGGGAGGGAAGATACGCAGTATTTT. Translated: CASRIGGREDTQYF.

V is TRBV5-6 and J is TRBJ2-1, with TRBD2 matching 12 bases. After removal of 4 bases from V and 4 bases from J, the junction contained 6 bases not matched to a gene. Germline CDR1 reads SGHDT; CDR2 reads YYEEEE. This CDR3 comprises 16 residues. CDR3 in DNA: TGTGCCAGCAGCGTAAAGACTAGCGGGAGTTACAATGAGCAGTTCTTC. Residues: CASSVKTSGSYNEQFF.

V usage is TRBV14 and J usage is TRBJ1-2; maybe TRBD1 (6 bases). CDR1 and CDR2 from the germline V gene are SGHDN and FVKESK. The ends were cut back, 1 base at V and 7 bases at J, with 16 bases in the middle. This CDR3 has 15 amino acids. The CDR3 is CASSQVVGGPGGYTF. The CDR3 nucleotides are TGTGCCAGCAGCCAAGTTGTAGGGGGGCCAGGTGGCTACACCTTC.

The sample holds a few counts of this clone. The V call is TRBV6-5, the J call TRBJ1-2; weak D call: TRBD1 (5 bases). From germline, CDR1 is MNHEY and CDR2 SVGAGI. V lost 7 bases, J lost 8 bases, and 14 bases lay in between. The CDR3 is 12 residues long. The CDR3 DNA follows: TGTGCCAGCACCGGGAACCAGGGAGGCTACACCTTC. Encoded protein: CASTGNQGGYTF.

The chain is built from TRBV19 and TRBJ1-1; 9 nucleotides align to TRBD1. V trimming: 9 bases; J trimming: 1 base; junction bases outside the gene matches: 12. CDR1 is LNHDA and CDR2 is SQIVND in the germline V gene (reference sequence). This CDR3 is built from 16 residues. The CDR3 DNA reads TGTGCCAGCAGGTTCCGACCGGGACAGGGGAACACTGAAGCTTTCTTT. This gives the protein CASRFRPGQGNTEAFF. The full variable domain, rest sourced from reference TRBV19 and TRBJ1-1, is DGGITQSPKYLFRKEGQNVTLSCEQNLNHDAMYWYRQDPGQGLRLIYYSQIVNDFQKGDIAEGYSVSREKKESFPLTVTSAQKNPTAFYLCASRFRPGQGNTEAFFGQGTRLTVV.

V usage is TRBV7-9 and J usage is TRBJ2-7; no reliable D call. CDR1 and CDR2 (germline): SEHNR, FQNEAQ (reference sequence). CDR3 length: 11 amino acids. Trimming cost V 1 base and J 7 bases, with 5 bases left between them. The DNA of the CDR3 is TGTGCCAGCAGCTTAGAGGAAGAGCAGTACTTC. The encoded protein is CASSLEEEQYF.

The chain uses TRBV10-3 and TRBJ2-2, with 7 bases fitting TRBD2. Germline V gene lookup returns CDR1 ENHRY and CDR2 SYGVKD. The length of the CDR3 is 14 residues. The V gene end was trimmed by 4 bases and the J gene end by 2 bases; junction bases not matched to a gene: 1. CDR3 sequence (DNA): TGTGCCATCAGTGGCGGGAGTAACACCGGGGAGCTGTTTTTT. It codes for CAISGGSNTGELFF.

The V and J genes are TRBV6-5 and TRBJ2-2, with unresolved D. Germline V CDR1 and CDR2: MNHEY, SVGAGI. V was trimmed by 6 bases and J by 0 bases, leaving 8 bases between them. The CDR3 length is 14 residues. This CDR3 is CASRRFSNTGELFF. The CDR3 region has the DNA TGTGCCAGCAGGAGGTTTTCGAACACCGGGGAGCTGTTTTTT.

The chain employs TRBV29-1 and TRBJ2-7, with TRBD1 as a possible D gene (5 bases). Germline assignment: CDR1 SQVTM and CDR2 ANQGSEA. Trimming took 6 bases from V and 4 from J, leaving 10 bases between them. The CDR3 runs 11 residues. Here the CDR3 DNA reads TGCAGCGTCCAGACAGTTTACGAGCAGTACTTC. Translating gives CSVQTVYEQYF.

Of note for this clone: Other nucleotide sequences in the sample specify the same CDR3. The chain has TRBV18 and TRBJ2-3; TRBD2 is a possible D gene (6 bases). V shed 3 bases and J shed 0 bases, with 10 bases lying between them. CDR1 and CDR2 from the germline V gene are KGHSH and LQKENI. This CDR3 is built from 15 residues. CDR3 sequence (DNA): TGTGCCAGCTCACCCCGAGGAGGGAGCACAGATACGCAGTATTTT. Translated: CASSPRGGSTDTQYF. The whole variable domain, remainder taken from reference TRBV18 and TRBJ2-3, is NAGVMQNPRHLVRRRGQEARLRCSPMKGHSHVYWYRQLPEEGLKFMVYLQKENIIDESGMPKERFSAEFPKEGPSILRIQQVVRGDSAAYFCASSPRGGSTDTQYFGPGTRLTVL.

This sequence joins TRBV29-1 and TRBJ2-7, with TRBD2 matching over 8 bases. Germline V CDR1 and CDR2: SQVTM, ANQGSEA. This CDR3 is built from 14 residues. The V and J ends lost 1 base and 7 bases, in that order; junction bases with no gene match: 9. This chain's CDR3 is CSVEVPGGVREQYF. The CDR3, as DNA: TGCAGCGTTGAAGTCCCGGGGGGGGTAAGGGAGCAGTACTTC.

V usage is TRBV7-2 and J usage is TRBJ2-4, with D maybe TRBD2 (5 bases). Per germline, CDR1 SGHTA and CDR2 FQGNSA. There are 15 residues in the CDR3. V lost 4 bases and J 2 bases, leaving 12 bases between the germline ends. Written as DNA, the CDR3 is TGTGCCAGCAGCTCCCGGGGAGTAACCAAAAACATTCAGTACTTC. This translates into CASSSRGVTKNIQYF.